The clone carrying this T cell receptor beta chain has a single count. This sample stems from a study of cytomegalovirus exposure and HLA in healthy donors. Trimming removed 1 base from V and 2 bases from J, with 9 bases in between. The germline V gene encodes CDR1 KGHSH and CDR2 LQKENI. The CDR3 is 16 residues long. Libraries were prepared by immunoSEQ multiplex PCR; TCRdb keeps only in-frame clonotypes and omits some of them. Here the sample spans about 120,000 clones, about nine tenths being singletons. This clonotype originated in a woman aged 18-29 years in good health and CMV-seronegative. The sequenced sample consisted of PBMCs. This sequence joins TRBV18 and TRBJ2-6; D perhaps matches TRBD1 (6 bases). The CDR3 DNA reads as TGTGCCAGCTCACCACTCAGGGGCGCTGGGGCCAACGTCCTGACTTTC. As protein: CASSPLRGAGANVLTF.